These 22 T cell receptor beta chains originate from one sample sequenced in a study of CD8+ T cells in alopecia areata. This sample's treatment: oral pan-JAK inhibitor, 5-10 mg twice daily. Once RNA had been extracted, it was reverse transcribed into cDNA to act as the sequencing template. Produced via immunoSEQ multiplex PCR; TCRdb's table is partial and in-frame only. The repertoire includes 150,000 or so clones, around half of them detected once, and about 16% sits in the top ten. The sequenced sample was CD8+ T cells sorted from blood, obtained at week 4, from a patient treated with tofacitinib. The receptor source for this set is a human donor with alopecia areata.

The rearrangement links TRBV25-1 to TRBJ2-5; D gene unclear. V lost 1 base and J lost 5, with 11 bases in between. The CDR3 runs to 14 residues. Looked up from germline, CDR1 is MGHDK and CDR2 is SYGVNS. CDR3 nucleotides: TGTGCCAGCAGTGAATTGGGTACGGAGGAGACCCAGTACTTC. It specifies CASSELGTEETQYF.

This chain links TRBV10-3 with TRBJ1-2; D gene uncertain. Trimming removed 2 bases at V and 8 bases at J, with 15 bases between. Germline V CDR1 and CDR2: ENHRY, SYGVKD. CDR3 length: 14 amino acids. This chain's CDR3 is CAISEEDGTRGYTF. In nucleotides, the CDR3 is TGTGCCATCAGTGAGGAGGACGGCACAAGAGGCTACACCTTC.

CDR3 loop: CASSPIGRETQYF. Written as DNA, the CDR3 is TGTGCCAGCAGCCCCATAGGGAGAGAGACCCAGTACTTC. The chain uses TRBV13 and TRBJ2-5; TRBD2 is a possible D gene (5 bases). The CDR3 extends over 13 amino acids. V was trimmed by 5 bases and J by 4 bases, leaving 11 bases between them. Germline loops: CDR1 PRHDT, CDR2 FYEKMQ (reference sequence).

The rearrangement links TRBV29-1 to TRBJ2-7; 9 nucleotides line up with TRBD2. Germline CDR1 SQVTM, CDR2 ANQGSEA. The CDR3 is made up of 16 amino acids. V dropped 2 bases and J dropped 0; count of bases not matched to a gene: 8. The CDR3 DNA sequence: TGCAGCGTTGAATTGCGGGGGGGTAGGAGCTCCTACGAGCAGTACTTC. Protein product: CSVELRGGRSSYEQYF.

This clone has more than one count but fewer than ten. The CDR3 DNA follows: TGTGCCAGCAGCCAAGATATTGGGACTCGGTCCGGGGAGCTGTTTTTT. This encodes CASSQDIGTRSGELFF. The J gene is TRBJ2-2, the V gene TRBV4-2, with TRBD2 as a possible D gene (6 bases). This CDR3 is built from 16 residues. Germline CDR1 and CDR2: LGHNA and YNFKEQ. Between the trimmed V and J ends, which lost 0 bases and 6 bases, there was a span of 14 bases.

This clone turned up a few times. The chain uses TRBV5-6 and TRBJ2-7; 8 bases fit TRBD1. Germline lookup yields CDR1 SGHDT and CDR2 YYEEEE. With V trimmed by 7 bases and J by 3 bases, 6 bases remained unmatched. This CDR3 comprises 13 residues. CDR3 sequence: CASSGQGGYEQYF. Written as DNA, the CDR3 is TGTGCCAGCTCAGGACAGGGAGGCTACGAGCAGTACTTC.

In its sample, this clone was seen a few times. The V call is TRBV7-8, the J call TRBJ1-1; tentative D call: TRBD1 (6 bases). The CDR3 extends over 13 amino acids. V dropped 1 base and J dropped 4 bases, with 7 bases sitting between them. Germline CDR1 reads SGHVS; CDR2 reads FQNEAQ. The CDR3 loop is CASSLEGGTEAFF. The CDR3 nucleotides read TGTGCCAGCAGCTTAGAAGGGGGCACTGAAGCTTTCTTT.

A few counts support this clone. V and J are TRBV19 and TRBJ2-6; TRBD1 might be the D (5 bases). Germline CDR1 is LNHDA and CDR2 is SQIVND (reference sequence). This CDR3 comprises 15 residues. The germline V and J ends were trimmed by 5 bases and 0 bases, with 8 bases remaining between them. The CDR3 protein is CASSLQDSGANVLTF. For the CDR3, the DNA is TGTGCCAGTAGTCTACAGGACTCTGGGGCCAACGTCCTGACTTTC. Drawing the rest from reference TRBV19 and TRBJ2-6, the complete variable domain is DGGITQSPKYLFRKEGQNVTLSCEQNLNHDAMYWYRQDPGQGLRLIYYSQIVNDFQKGDIAEGYSVSREKKESFPLTVTSAQKNPTAFYLCASSLQDSGANVLTFGAGSRLTVL.

The rearrangement links TRBV29-1 to TRBJ2-3, with 9 bases lining up with TRBD2. With 8 bases clipped from V and 0 bases from J, the junction kept 9 bases outside the gene matches. The V gene's germline CDR1 is SQVTM and CDR2 ANQGSEA. CDR3 length equals 15 residues. CDR3 DNA sequence: TGCAGCATGGTAGCGGGGGATATCAGCACAGATACGCAGTATTTT. This codes for CSMVAGDISTDTQYF.

This clone appeared a few times. This chain joins TRBV11-2 and TRBJ2-1; D not resolved. V was pared by 4 bases and J by 8 bases, with 6 bases between. In germline, CDR1 is SGHAT, CDR2 FQNNGV. This CDR3 spans 11 amino acids. The CDR3 bases are TGTGCCAGCAGCTATCCCCATGAGCAGTTCTTC. The encoded protein is CASSYPHEQFF. Combining the CDR3 with reference TRBV11-2 and TRBJ2-1 gives the whole variable domain EAGVAQSPRYKIIEKRQSVAFWCNPISGHATLYWYQQILGQGPKLLIQFQNNGVVDDSQLPKDRFSAERLKGVDSTLKIQPAKLEDSAVYLCASSYPHEQFFGPGTRLTVL.

Only one count was recorded for this clone. Germline is not matched at one junction end, which may reflect a read error. The chain uses TRBV29-1 and TRBJ2-1; 7 nucleotides agree with TRBD1. This CDR3 comprises 14 residues. Germline V lookup: CDR1 SQVTM, CDR2 ANQGSEA. CDR3 loop: CSVEGQVWSNEQFF. The CDR3 DNA sequence: TGCAGCGTAGAAGGACAGGTTTGGAGCAATGAGCAGTTCTTC.

The gene calls are TRBV4-1 and TRBJ1-2; 7 bases map to TRBD1. CDR1 is MGHRA and CDR2 is YSYEKL in the germline V gene. V shed 0 bases, J shed 2 bases, and the junction held 6 bases outside the gene matches. This CDR3 region has 16 residues. Written as DNA, the CDR3 is TGCGCCAGCAGCCAAGATGAAACAGGGGAGAACTATGGCTACACCTTC. It translates to CASSQDETGENYGYTF.

The chain combines TRBV30 with TRBJ1-2; D gene ambiguous. The germline V gene has CDR1 GTSNPN and CDR2 SVGIG (reference sequence). The CDR3 length is 11 residues. V lost 3 bases to trimming and J lost 1 base, with 3 bases between them. The CDR3 loop reads CAWSHNYGYTF. The DNA of the CDR3 is TGTGCCTGGAGCCATAACTATGGCTACACCTTC.

This clone was detected once. This CDR3 reads CASSLAGEGSNEKLFF. The CDR3 DNA is TGTGCCAGCAGCTTAGCGGGAGAGGGATCTAATGAAAAACTGTTTTTT. The chain combines TRBV7-3 with TRBJ1-4, with unresolved D. The V gene lost 2 bases and the J gene lost 3 bases, with 13 bases spanning the gap. This CDR3 has 16 amino acids. From germline, CDR1 is SGHTA and CDR2 FQGTGA.

The rearrangement links TRBV9 to TRBJ2-3; D may match TRBD1 or TRBD2 (5 bases each). V lost 0 bases and J lost 2, with 19 bases in between. The CDR3 sequence is 18 residues long. Germline lookup yields CDR1 SGDLS and CDR2 YYNGEE. CDR3 nucleotides: TGTGCCAGCAGCGTAGCGGAACTGGGACCTCATCCCACAGATACGCAGTATTTT. This codes for CASSVAELGPHPTDTQYF.

CDR3 amino acids: CASNPDPNYGYTF. In DNA form, the CDR3 reads TGTGCCAGCAACCCGGACCCTAACTATGGCTACACCTTC. The V call is TRBV4-2, the J call TRBJ1-2; D not certain. Germline V gives CDR1 LGHNA, CDR2 YNFKEQ. The V and J ends lost 7 bases and 0 bases respectively, with 9 bases between them. CDR3 length: 13 amino acids.

V usage is TRBV5-6 and J usage is TRBJ2-2, with no clear D. Germline CDR1 is SGHDT and CDR2 is YYEEEE. This CDR3 comprises 17 residues. V was pared by 0 bases and J by 2 bases, with 14 bases between. The CDR3 loop reads CASSLAEAIENTGELFF. CDR3 nucleotide sequence: TGTGCCAGCAGCTTGGCCGAAGCCATAGAAAACACCGGGGAGCTGTTTTTT.

V and J are TRBV30 and TRBJ2-1, with D possibly being TRBD1 (5 bases). The germline V gene encodes CDR1 GTSNPN and CDR2 SVGIG (reference sequence). The CDR3 is 14 residues long. V was pared by 3 bases and J by 1 base, with 10 bases between. Written as DNA, the CDR3 is TGTGCCTGGAGAGGGGCCCCATCCTACAATGAGCAGTTCTTC. It encodes CAWRGAPSYNEQFF.

This clone was seen more than once but under ten times. The CDR3 loop reads CASSVAGGPGEQFF. DNA for the CDR3: TGTGCCAGCAGTGTAGCGGGGGGGCCCGGTGAGCAGTTCTTC. The rearrangement links TRBV2 to TRBJ2-1; 11 positions match TRBD2. Germline lookup yields CDR1 SNHLY and CDR2 FYNNEI. The CDR3 extends over 14 amino acids. J was trimmed by 9 bases and V by 4 bases; bases with no gene match: 5.

This clone was counted between two and nine times. The genes are TRBV7-8 and TRBJ1-2; perhaps TRBD1 as D (6 bases). The length of the CDR3 is 12 residues. Deletions cut 5 bases from V and 8 bases from J, with 12 bases between. Germline values: CDR1 SGHVS, CDR2 FQNEAQ. DNA for the CDR3: TGTGCCAGCAGCCCCGGGGGCACCGGCTACACCTTC. As protein: CASSPGGTGYTF.

The chain joins TRBV6-5 to TRBJ2-7; possible D gene TRBD2, 6 bases. In germline, CDR1 is MNHEY, CDR2 SVGAGI. The CDR3 contains 13 residues. The V gene lost 2 bases and the J gene lost 1 base, with 6 bases spanning the gap. The CDR3 sequence: CASSYSGSYEQYF. The DNA of the CDR3 is TGTGCCAGCAGTTACAGCGGGTCCTACGAGCAGTACTTC.

This sequence joins TRBV27 and TRBJ1-2, with D hard to call. Germline V gives CDR1 MNHEY, CDR2 SMNVEV (reference sequence). CDR3 length equals 13 residues. V gave up 5 bases and J gave up 2 bases, with 9 bases separating them. The CDR3 spells CASSPGGNYGYTF. The CDR3 DNA sequence: TGTGCCAGCAGTCCGGGAGGCAACTATGGCTACACCTTC.